What follows are 12 T cell receptor beta chains derived from one specimen sequenced in a study of Ad26.COV2.S vaccination and SARS-CoV-2 variants. TCRdb's copy holds only in-frame clones and misses some; the assay was immunoSEQ multiplex PCR. The data hold about 320,000 clones, with 86% observed a single time. Treatment reported: about 20 received Ad26.COV2.S at low or high dose, single or two shots; five or six received placebo; per-sample allocation not given. Samples analyzed were those drawn on day 63 after the first vaccine or placebo injection. The source was peripheral blood, collected in a trial of Ad26.COV2.S vaccine versus placebo. All receptors derive from a person aged 18-65 years who received the Ad26.COV2.S COVID-19 vaccine or a placebo.

This rearrangement joins TRBV3-1 (or the pseudogene TRBV3-2) to TRBJ2-5; 10 positions agree with TRBD2. The CDR3 runs 18 residues. Germline-derived CDR1 and CDR2 are LGHDT and YNNKEL (reference sequence). The J segment lost 0 bases and the V segment lost 1 base, leaving 8 bases of the junction unmatched. The CDR3 region has the DNA TGTGCCAGCAGCCAAGTTTATCAGCGGGGGGGGGACCAAGAGACCCAGTACTTC. This sequence encodes CASSQVYQRGGDQETQYF.

The gene calls are TRBV19 and TRBJ1-2, with 10 bases lining up with TRBD1. The CDR3 runs 14 residues. V lost 4 bases to trimming and J lost 5 bases; unmatched junction nucleotides: 4. Germline V gives CDR1 LNHDA, CDR2 SQIVND (reference sequence). The CDR3 is CASSRDRGGYGYTF. CDR3 coding DNA: TGTGCCAGTAGTAGGGACAGGGGAGGATATGGCTACACCTTC.

This rearrangement joins TRBV6-2 or TRBV6-3 to TRBJ1-2; perhaps TRBD1 as D (5 bases). The CDR3 spans 16 residues. Trimming cost V 2 bases and J 5 bases, with 18 bases left between them. Germline V gives CDR1 MNHEY, CDR2 SVGEGT. CDR3 residues: CASSYTPLGGVYGYTF. The DNA for the CDR3 is TGTGCCAGCAGTTACACCCCCCTGGGGGGGGTGTATGGCTACACCTTC.

The chain employs TRBV9 and TRBJ2-5, with D unresolved. Trimming removed 0 bases at V and 4 bases at J, with 13 bases between. In germline, CDR1 is SGDLS, CDR2 YYNGEE. The CDR3 consists of 15 residues. This chain's CDR3 is CASSVGPGQTETQYF. DNA for the CDR3: TGTGCCAGCAGCGTAGGGCCCGGGCAGACAGAGACCCAGTACTTC.

The rearrangement joins TRBV30 to TRBJ1-4; D ambiguous. The V gene lost 0 bases and the J gene lost 8 bases, with 16 bases spanning the gap. Germline V gene data show CDR1 as GTSNPN and CDR2 as SVGIG (reference sequence). The CDR3 consists of 15 residues. The CDR3 loop is CAWSVKSRRGEKLFF. The CDR3 nucleotides are TGTGCCTGGAGTGTAAAGTCCCGCCGTGGGGAAAAACTGTTTTTT.

In its sample, this clone was seen a few times. The chain is built from TRBV6-2 or TRBV6-3 and TRBJ1-1; D is perhaps TRBD1 (5 bases). V lost 0 bases to trimming and J lost 4 bases, with 9 bases between them. The germline V gene has CDR1 MNHEY and CDR2 SVGEGT. This CDR3 region has 14 residues. The CDR3, as DNA: TGTGCCAGCAGTTACTCGTTGGGGCTCACTGAAGCTTTCTTT. Its translation: CASSYSLGLTEAFF.

This clone was seen a handful of times. CDR3 DNA sequence: TGTGCCAGCAGCGACAGGGTTACGGGTGGCTACACCTTC. Translated: CASSDRVTGGYTF. V and J are TRBV9 and TRBJ1-2; tentatively, D is TRBD1 (6 bases). Trimming cost V 3 bases and J 7 bases, with 13 bases left between them. Germline-derived CDR1 and CDR2 are SGDLS and YYNGEE. The CDR3 sequence is 13 residues long.

The chain recombines TRBV7-2 with TRBJ1-2; D call uncertain. Trimming took 5 bases from V and 8 from J, leaving 15 bases between them. The CDR3 runs 13 residues. Germline V gene data show CDR1 as SGHTA and CDR2 as FQGNSA. The CDR3 DNA sequence: TGTGCCAGCAGCCTTTCAAAAGTCAGCGGCTACACCTTC. It yields the protein CASSLSKVSGYTF.

The CDR3: CASSQDSASRGDTQYF. The CDR3 nucleotides are TGCGCCAGCAGCCAAGATAGCGCGTCGAGGGGAGATACGCAGTATTTT. The chain links TRBV4-3 to TRBJ2-3; D possibly matches TRBD1 or TRBD2 (5 bases each). CDR1 is LGHNA, CDR2 YSLEER, per germline. Trimming stripped 0 bases from V and 5 bases from J, with 15 bases between. There are 16 residues in the CDR3.

The chain carries TRBV19 and TRBJ1-6; unclear D gene. Germline CDR1 reads LNHDA; CDR2 reads SQIVND (reference sequence). This CDR3 has 15 amino acids. Between the trimmed V and J ends, which lost 11 bases and 5 bases, there was a span of 19 bases. CDR3 sequence reads: CACQLRGSNNSPLHF. The CDR3 DNA reads TGTGCCTGTCAGCTACGGGGTTCCAATAATTCACCCCTCCACTTT. Full variable domain (remainder filled in from reference TRBV19 and TRBJ1-6): DGGITQSPKYLFRKEGQNVTLSCEQNLNHDAMYWYRQDPGQGLRLIYYSQIVNDFQKGDIAEGYSVSREKKESFPLTVTSAQKNPTAFYLCACQLRGSNNSPLHFGNGTRLTVT.

Only one count was recorded for this clone. V usage is TRBV10-3 and J usage is TRBJ2-1; D is ambiguous. V dropped 4 bases and J dropped 5 bases, with 6 bases sitting between them. The CDR3 has 12 amino acids. CDR1 and CDR2 (germline): ENHRY, SYGVKD. The CDR3 DNA is TGTGCCATCAGTGCCCTAGACAATGAGCAGTTCTTC. This translates into CAISALDNEQFF.

Remarks on this clone: Different DNA sequences within this sample yield the same CDR3. V gene TRBV6-4 combines with J gene TRBJ2-3; 11 bases line up with TRBD1. Trimming cost V 3 bases and J 3 bases; bases outside gene matches: 2. Germline values: CDR1 MRHNA, CDR2 SNTAGT. The CDR3 totals 15 residues. This CDR3 reads CASSDGTGGTDTQYF. The CDR3 region has the DNA TGTGCCAGCAGTGATGGGACAGGGGGGACAGATACGCAGTATTTT.